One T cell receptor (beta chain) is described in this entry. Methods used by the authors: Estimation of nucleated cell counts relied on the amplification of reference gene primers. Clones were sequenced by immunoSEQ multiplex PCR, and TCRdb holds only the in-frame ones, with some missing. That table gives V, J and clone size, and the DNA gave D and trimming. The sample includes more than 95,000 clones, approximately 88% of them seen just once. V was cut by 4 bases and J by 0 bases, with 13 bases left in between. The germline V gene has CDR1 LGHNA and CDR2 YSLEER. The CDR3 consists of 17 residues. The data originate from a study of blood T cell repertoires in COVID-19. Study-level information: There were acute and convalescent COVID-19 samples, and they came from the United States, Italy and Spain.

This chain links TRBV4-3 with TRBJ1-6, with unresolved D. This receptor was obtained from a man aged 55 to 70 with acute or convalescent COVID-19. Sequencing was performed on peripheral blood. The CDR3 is CASSPHASSSYNSPLHF. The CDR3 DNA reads TGCGCCAGCAGCCCGCACGCCTCGAGCTCCTATAATTCACCCCTCCACTTT.